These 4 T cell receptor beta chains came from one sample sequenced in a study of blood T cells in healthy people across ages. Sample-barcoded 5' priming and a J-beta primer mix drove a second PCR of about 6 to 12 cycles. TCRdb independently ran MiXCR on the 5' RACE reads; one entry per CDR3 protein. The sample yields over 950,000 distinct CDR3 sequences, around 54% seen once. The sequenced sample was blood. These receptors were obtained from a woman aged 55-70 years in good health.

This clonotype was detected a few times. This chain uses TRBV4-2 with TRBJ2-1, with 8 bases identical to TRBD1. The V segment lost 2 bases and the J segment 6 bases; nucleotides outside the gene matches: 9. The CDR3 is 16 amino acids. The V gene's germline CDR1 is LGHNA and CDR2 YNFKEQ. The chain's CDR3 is CASSQPDRVIGNEQFF. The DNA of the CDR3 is TGTGCCAGCAGCCAACCGGACAGGGTCATAGGCAATGAGCAGTTCTTC.

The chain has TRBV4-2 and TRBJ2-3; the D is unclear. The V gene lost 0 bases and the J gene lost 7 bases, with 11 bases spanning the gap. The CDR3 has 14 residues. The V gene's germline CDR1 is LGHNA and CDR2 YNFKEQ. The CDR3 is CASSQDRTKYTQYF. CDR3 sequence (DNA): TGTGCCAGCAGCCAAGATCGAACTAAATATACGCAGTATTTT.

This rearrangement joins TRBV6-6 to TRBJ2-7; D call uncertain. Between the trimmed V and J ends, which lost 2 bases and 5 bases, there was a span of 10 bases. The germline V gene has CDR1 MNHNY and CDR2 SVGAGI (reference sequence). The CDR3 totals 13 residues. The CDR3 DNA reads TGTGCCAGCAGTTACCCCGGTCGGAACGAGCAGTACTTC. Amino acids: CASSYPGRNEQYF.

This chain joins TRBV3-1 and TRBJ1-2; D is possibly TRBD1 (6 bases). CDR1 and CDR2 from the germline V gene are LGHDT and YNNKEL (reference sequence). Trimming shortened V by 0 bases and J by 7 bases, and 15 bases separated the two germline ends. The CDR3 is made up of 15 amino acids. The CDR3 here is CASSQEGHKRAGYTF. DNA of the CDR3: TGTGCCAGCAGCCAAGAGGGACACAAAAGGGCTGGCTACACCTTC.